The following is a TCR beta chain sequence with its context. Its matching antigen is unknown. Everyone who donated was a healthy bone marrow donor. This entry belongs to a study of cytomegalovirus exposure and HLA in healthy donors. Overall study findings and caveats: A later analysis found that most CMV-associated TCR beta chains appeared HLA-restricted. In a later analysis, common viral pathogens appeared linked to several of the most significant clusters. Specificity of three CMV-associated chains for CMV antigens was verified in vitro.

Trimming removed 2 bases from V and 8 bases from J, with 17 bases in between. This CDR3 region has 15 residues. Germline CDR1 reads PRHDT; CDR2 reads FYEKMQ (reference sequence). The PCR made use of 60 Vbeta and 13 Jbeta primers. TCRdb's table, derived via immunoSEQ multiplex PCR, lists solely in-frame clones and lacks some. The table lists under 200,000 clones, about 88% of them singletons. Source material: PBMCs. The V and J genes are TRBV13 and TRBJ2-3; D might be TRBD1 (6 bases). The receptor was derived from a man aged 25 to 40 in good health and CMV-seropositive. CDR3 nucleotides: TGTGCCAGCAGCTTACCCAAGAACAGGGCCCCTACGCAGTATTTT. The encoded protein is CASSLPKNRAPTQYF.